Included here is one T cell receptor (beta chain) sequence, with context. This CDR3 comprises 16 residues. V gave up 2 bases and J gave up 7 bases, with 21 bases separating them. Germline V gene lookup returns CDR1 MNHNY and CDR2 SVGAGI (reference sequence). This specimen belongs to a study of CD8 T cells in Susac syndrome. The authors reverse transcribed roughly 0.5 to 1 ug RNA with random hexamers. TCRdb analysed the immunoSEQ multiplex PCR reads with MiXCR anew, one entry per CDR3 protein. The data hold under 200,000 distinct CDR3 sequences, with roughly 94% observed a single time. The V and J genes are TRBV6-6 and TRBJ2-7; D is undetermined. The source is a human donor with Susac syndrome. The material sequenced was CD4+ T cells from PBMCs. CDR3 DNA: TGTGCCAGCAGTTACGGCACGAGGTTGGGTTATTGGGAGCAGTACTTC. Amino acid sequence: CASSYGTRLGYWEQYF.